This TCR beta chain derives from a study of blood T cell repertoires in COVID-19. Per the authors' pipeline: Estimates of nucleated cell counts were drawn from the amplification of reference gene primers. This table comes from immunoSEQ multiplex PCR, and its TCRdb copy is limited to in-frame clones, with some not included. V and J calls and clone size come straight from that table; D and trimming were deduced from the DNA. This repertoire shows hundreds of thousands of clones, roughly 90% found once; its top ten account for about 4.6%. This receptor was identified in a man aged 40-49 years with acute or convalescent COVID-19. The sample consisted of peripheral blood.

The CDR3 region is CASSESTYYNEQFF. CDR3 coding DNA: TGTGCCAGCAGTGAATCGACTTACTACAATGAGCAGTTCTTC. The chain carries TRBV6-1 and TRBJ2-1; no clear D. The germline V gene encodes CDR1 MNHNS and CDR2 SASEGT. This CDR3 has 14 residues. Trimming removed 2 bases from V and 3 bases from J, with 8 bases in between.